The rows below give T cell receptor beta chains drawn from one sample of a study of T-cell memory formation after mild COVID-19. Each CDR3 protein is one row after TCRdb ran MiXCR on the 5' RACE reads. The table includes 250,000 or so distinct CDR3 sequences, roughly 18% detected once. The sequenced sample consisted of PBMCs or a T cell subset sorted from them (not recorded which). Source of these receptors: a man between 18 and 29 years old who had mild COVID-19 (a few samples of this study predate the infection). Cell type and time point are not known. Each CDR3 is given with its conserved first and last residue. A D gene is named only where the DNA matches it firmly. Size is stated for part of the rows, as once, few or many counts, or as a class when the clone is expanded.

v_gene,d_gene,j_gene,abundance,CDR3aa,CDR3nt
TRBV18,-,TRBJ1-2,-,CASSPGTDHYGYTF,TGTGCCAGCTCACCCGGGACGGACCACTATGGCTACACCTTC
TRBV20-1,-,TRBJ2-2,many,CSASNPTGELFF,TGCAGTGCCTCTAACCCCACCGGGGAGCTGTTTTTT
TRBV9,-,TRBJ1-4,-,CASSARLGLGDEKLFF,TGTGCCAGCAGCGCCCGATTGGGGTTAGGGGATGAAAAACTGTTTTTT
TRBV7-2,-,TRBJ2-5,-,CASLRALGETQYF,TGTGCCAGCTTGAGAGCCCTCGGAGAGACCCAGTACTTC
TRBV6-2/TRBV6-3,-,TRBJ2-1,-,CASSYSGTQFF,TGTGCCAGCAGTTACTCAGGCACGCAGTTCTTC
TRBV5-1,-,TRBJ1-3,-,CASSTYTGSGNTIYF,TGCGCCAGCAGCACCTACACAGGGTCTGGAAACACCATATATTTT
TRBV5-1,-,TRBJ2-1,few,CASSSEGTQYNEQFF,TGCGCCAGCAGCTCCGAAGGGACACAATACAATGAGCAGTTCTTC
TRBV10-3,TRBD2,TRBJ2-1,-,CAIRNGGAGNEQFF,TGTGCCATCAGAAACGGGGGGGCCGGGAATGAGCAGTTCTTC
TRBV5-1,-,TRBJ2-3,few,CASQLGGGVGDTQYF,TGCGCCAGCCAGCTGGGAGGTGGGGTCGGAGATACGCAGTATTTT
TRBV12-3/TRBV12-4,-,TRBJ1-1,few,CASSLGLENTEAFF,TGTGCCAGCAGTTTGGGGCTGGAAAACACTGAAGCTTTCTTT
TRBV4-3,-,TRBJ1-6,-,CASSQDRKGPSLHF,TGCGCCAGCAGCCAAGATCGAAAGGGTCCATCCCTCCACTTT
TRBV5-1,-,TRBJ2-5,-,CASSSSVRETQYF,TGCGCCAGCAGCTCCTCGGTGAGAGAGACCCAGTACTTC
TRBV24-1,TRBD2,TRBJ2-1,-,CATMGTSAHEQFF,TGTGCCACCATGGGGACTAGCGCCCATGAGCAGTTCTTC
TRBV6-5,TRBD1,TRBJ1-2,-,CASSGGSGTGRLTGDGYTF,TGTGCCAGCAGTGGAGGGTCCGGGACAGGGAGGCTGACGGGTGATGGCTACACCTTC
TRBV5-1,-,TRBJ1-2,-,CASSSSQVNYGYTF,TGCGCCAGCAGCTCGTCGCAGGTGAACTATGGCTACACCTTC
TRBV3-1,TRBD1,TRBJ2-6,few,CASSPTGVTGANVLTF,TGTGCCAGCAGCCCCACAGGGGTCACTGGGGCCAACGTCCTGACTTTC
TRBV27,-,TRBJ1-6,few,CASSRQNSPLHF,TGTGCCAGCAGTAGACAGAATTCACCCCTCCACTTT
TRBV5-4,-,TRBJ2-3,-,CASSFGGPFDTQYF,TGTGCCAGCAGCTTCGGGGGCCCCTTCGATACGCAGTATTTT
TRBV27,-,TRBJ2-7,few,CASSLMARAYEQYF,TGTGCCAGCAGTTTAATGGCTAGGGCCTACGAGCAGTACTTC
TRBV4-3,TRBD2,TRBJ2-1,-,CASSQTAGTSGSSYNEQFF,TGCGCCAGCAGCCAGACAGCCGGGACTAGCGGAAGCTCCTACAATGAGCAGTTCTTC
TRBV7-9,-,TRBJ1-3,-,CASSAQGNTIYF,TGTGCCAGCAGCGCACAGGGAAACACCATATATTTT
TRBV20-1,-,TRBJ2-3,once,CSIYTLTDTQYF,TGCAGCATCTACACCCTCACAGATACGCAGTATTTT
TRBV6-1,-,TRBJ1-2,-,CASSRGREVGNYGYTF,TGTGCCAGCAGCCGGGGACGGGAAGTCGGAAACTATGGCTACACCTTC
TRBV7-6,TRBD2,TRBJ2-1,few,CASSTGGGASNEQFF,TGTGCCAGCAGCACAGGCGGGGGGGCCAGCAATGAGCAGTTCTTC
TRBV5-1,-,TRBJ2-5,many,CASSLLSDQETQYF,TGCGCCAGCAGCTTGCTCAGCGACCAAGAGACCCAGTACTTC
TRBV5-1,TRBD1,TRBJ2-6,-,CATAQGAGANVLTF,TGCGCCACCGCCCAGGGGGCTGGGGCCAACGTCCTGACTTTC
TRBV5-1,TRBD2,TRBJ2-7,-,CASSPWAGTSGYYEQYF,TGCGCCAGCAGCCCCTGGGCCGGGACTAGCGGCTACTACGAGCAGTACTTC
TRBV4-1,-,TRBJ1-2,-,CASSQPFRGGRELYDYTF,TGCGCCAGCAGCCAACCCTTTCGGGGAGGACGAGAACTTTATGACTACACCTTC
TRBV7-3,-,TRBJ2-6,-,CASSFIGANVLTF,TGTGCCAGCAGCTTTATAGGGGCCAACGTCCTGACTTTC
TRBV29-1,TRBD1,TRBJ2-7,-,CSVGDRGYEQYF,TGCAGCGTGGGGGACAGGGGCTACGAGCAGTACTTC
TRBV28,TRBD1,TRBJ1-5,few,CASTTVGTGGGQPQHF,TGTGCCAGCACCACTGTAGGGACAGGGGGGGGACAGCCCCAGCATTTT
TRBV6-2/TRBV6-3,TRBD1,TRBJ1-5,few,CASTYRGRNQPQHF,TGTGCCAGCACTTACAGGGGTCGCAATCAGCCCCAGCATTTT
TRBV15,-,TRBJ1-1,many,CATQSTGNTEAFF,TGTGCCACCCAATCCACAGGGAACACTGAAGCTTTCTTT
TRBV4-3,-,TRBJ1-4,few,CASSQSWATNEKLFF,TGCGCCAGCAGCCAATCTTGGGCCACAAATGAAAAACTGTTTTTT
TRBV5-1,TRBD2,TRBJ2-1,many,CASSPGGGEQFF,TGCGCCAGCAGCCCGGGGGGAGGTGAGCAGTTCTTC
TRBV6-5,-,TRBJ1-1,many,CASSSPGVKTEAFF,TGTGCCAGCAGTTCCCCGGGGGTGAAGACTGAAGCTTTCTTT
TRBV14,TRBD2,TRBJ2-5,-,CASSQDWGGGRQETQYF,TGTGCCAGCAGCCAAGATTGGGGCGGGGGTCGTCAAGAGACCCAGTACTTC
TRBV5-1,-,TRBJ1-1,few,CASSAPQGLGAPSNTEAFF,TGCGCCAGCAGCGCTCCCCAGGGCTTGGGCGCCCCCTCGAACACTGAAGCTTTCTTT
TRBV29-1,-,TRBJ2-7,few,CSVDSGSGEQYF,TGCAGCGTCGACTCAGGGTCGGGCGAGCAGTACTTC
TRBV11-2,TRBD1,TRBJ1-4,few,CASSPGTGLEKLFF,TGTGCCAGCAGCCCTGGGACAGGGCTTGAAAAACTGTTTTTT
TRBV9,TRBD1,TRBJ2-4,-,CASSVGQGRKNIQYF,TGTGCCAGCAGCGTTGGACAGGGAAGGAAAAACATTCAGTACTTC
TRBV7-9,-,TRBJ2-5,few,CASSPKTRIQETQYF,TGTGCCAGCAGCCCTAAGACCCGGATTCAAGAGACCCAGTACTTC
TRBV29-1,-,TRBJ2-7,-,CSVADNSYEQYF,TGCAGCGTTGCCGACAATTCCTACGAGCAGTACTTC